Below, 6 T cell receptor beta chains from the same sample are listed, as sequenced in a study of blood T cell repertoires in COVID-19 (dated by TCRdb to between 2020 and 2021). To prepare the library, the immunoSEQ multiplex PCR assay was applied. Drawn from immuneACCESS, this table holds only the in-frame rearrangements with V and J called that TCRdb kept. Clones are partly lost; checked studies trace under half to an unresolved V gene and leave the rest unexplained. This sample gives about 76,000 clones in total; around nine tenths of them show up just once. The ten largest clones take up around 5.8% of the sample. Sequencing was performed on peripheral blood. The source is a human donor in a cohort sampled during active COVID-19.

The J gene is TRBJ2-7, the V gene TRBV7-3; D possibly corresponds to TRBD1 (5 bases). The V end was cut by 1 base, the J end by 4 bases, with 14 bases between. The germline V gene encodes CDR1 SGHTA and CDR2 FQGTGA. The CDR3 extends over 15 amino acids. The CDR3: CASSLRGTPDYEQYF. In DNA form, the CDR3 reads TGTGCCAGCAGCTTAAGGGGCACACCCGATTACGAGCAGTACTTC.

A few counts support this clone. The chain couples TRBV7-2 to TRBJ2-7; D remains ambiguous. Germline CDR1 SGHTA, CDR2 FQGNSA. Trimming cost V 6 bases and J 1 base, with 10 bases left between them. This CDR3 region has 13 residues. CDR3 in amino acids: CASSPPGSYEQYF. DNA of the CDR3: TGTGCCAGCAGTCCCCCCGGGTCCTACGAGCAGTACTTC.

The chain carries TRBV19 and TRBJ2-7; unclear D gene. The germline V and J ends were trimmed by 1 base and 5 bases, with 6 bases remaining between them. This CDR3 comprises 12 residues. Per the germline V gene, CDR1 is LNHDA and CDR2 is SQIVND (reference sequence). The CDR3 nucleotides are TGTGCCAGTAGTATAGGAGTCCACGAGCAGTACTTC. This gives the protein CASSIGVHEQYF.

V gene TRBV6-6 combines with J gene TRBJ2-1; TRBD2 agrees at 12 bases. The V gene's germline CDR1 is MNHNY and CDR2 SVGAGI (reference sequence). There are 15 residues in the CDR3. V was pared by 2 bases and J by 9 bases, with 5 bases of the junction left unmatched. The CDR3 DNA is TGTGCCAGCAGTTACGGGCTAGCGGGGGGGCTTGAGCAGTTCTTC. Amino acid sequence: CASSYGLAGGLEQFF.

The V call is TRBV7-9, the J call TRBJ2-2; 7 bases map to TRBD1. Trimming cost V 2 bases and J 3 bases; bases outside gene matches: 3. The CDR3 loop spans 15 amino acids. CDR1 and CDR2 from the germline V gene are SEHNR and FQNEAQ (reference sequence). The CDR3 region is CASSLFGQDTGELFF. The CDR3 DNA is TGTGCCAGCAGCTTATTTGGACAGGACACCGGGGAGCTGTTTTTT.

The chain links TRBV13 to TRBJ2-3; 9 bases are a match to TRBD2. In germline, CDR1 is PRHDT, CDR2 FYEKMQ (reference sequence). The CDR3 has 17 amino acids. V lost 4 bases to trimming and J lost 1 base; unmatched junction nucleotides: 9. The DNA of the CDR3 is TGTGCCAGCAGCTCTCAATTGACTAGCGGAGGCACAGATACGCAGTATTTT. Translating gives CASSSQLTSGGTDTQYF.